This T cell receptor (beta chain) was sequenced during a study of control samples from healthy donors and cancer patients. V gave up 6 bases and J gave up 1 base; unmatched junction bases: 2. The CDR3 has 13 amino acids. The germline gives CDR1 KGHSH, CDR2 LQKENI. Profiling relied on immunoSEQ multiplex PCR, and the TCRdb table lists in-frame clones only, not all of them. The data contain 100,000 to 150,000 clones, around 93% of them singletons. The chain carries TRBV18 and TRBJ2-7, with TRBD1 matching 8 bases. Sequenced sample: blood. This TCR was sampled from a woman in her forties or fifties in good health. DNA of the CDR3: TGTGCCAGCTCGACAGGGGATTCCTACGAGCAGTACTTC. Protein product: CASSTGDSYEQYF.